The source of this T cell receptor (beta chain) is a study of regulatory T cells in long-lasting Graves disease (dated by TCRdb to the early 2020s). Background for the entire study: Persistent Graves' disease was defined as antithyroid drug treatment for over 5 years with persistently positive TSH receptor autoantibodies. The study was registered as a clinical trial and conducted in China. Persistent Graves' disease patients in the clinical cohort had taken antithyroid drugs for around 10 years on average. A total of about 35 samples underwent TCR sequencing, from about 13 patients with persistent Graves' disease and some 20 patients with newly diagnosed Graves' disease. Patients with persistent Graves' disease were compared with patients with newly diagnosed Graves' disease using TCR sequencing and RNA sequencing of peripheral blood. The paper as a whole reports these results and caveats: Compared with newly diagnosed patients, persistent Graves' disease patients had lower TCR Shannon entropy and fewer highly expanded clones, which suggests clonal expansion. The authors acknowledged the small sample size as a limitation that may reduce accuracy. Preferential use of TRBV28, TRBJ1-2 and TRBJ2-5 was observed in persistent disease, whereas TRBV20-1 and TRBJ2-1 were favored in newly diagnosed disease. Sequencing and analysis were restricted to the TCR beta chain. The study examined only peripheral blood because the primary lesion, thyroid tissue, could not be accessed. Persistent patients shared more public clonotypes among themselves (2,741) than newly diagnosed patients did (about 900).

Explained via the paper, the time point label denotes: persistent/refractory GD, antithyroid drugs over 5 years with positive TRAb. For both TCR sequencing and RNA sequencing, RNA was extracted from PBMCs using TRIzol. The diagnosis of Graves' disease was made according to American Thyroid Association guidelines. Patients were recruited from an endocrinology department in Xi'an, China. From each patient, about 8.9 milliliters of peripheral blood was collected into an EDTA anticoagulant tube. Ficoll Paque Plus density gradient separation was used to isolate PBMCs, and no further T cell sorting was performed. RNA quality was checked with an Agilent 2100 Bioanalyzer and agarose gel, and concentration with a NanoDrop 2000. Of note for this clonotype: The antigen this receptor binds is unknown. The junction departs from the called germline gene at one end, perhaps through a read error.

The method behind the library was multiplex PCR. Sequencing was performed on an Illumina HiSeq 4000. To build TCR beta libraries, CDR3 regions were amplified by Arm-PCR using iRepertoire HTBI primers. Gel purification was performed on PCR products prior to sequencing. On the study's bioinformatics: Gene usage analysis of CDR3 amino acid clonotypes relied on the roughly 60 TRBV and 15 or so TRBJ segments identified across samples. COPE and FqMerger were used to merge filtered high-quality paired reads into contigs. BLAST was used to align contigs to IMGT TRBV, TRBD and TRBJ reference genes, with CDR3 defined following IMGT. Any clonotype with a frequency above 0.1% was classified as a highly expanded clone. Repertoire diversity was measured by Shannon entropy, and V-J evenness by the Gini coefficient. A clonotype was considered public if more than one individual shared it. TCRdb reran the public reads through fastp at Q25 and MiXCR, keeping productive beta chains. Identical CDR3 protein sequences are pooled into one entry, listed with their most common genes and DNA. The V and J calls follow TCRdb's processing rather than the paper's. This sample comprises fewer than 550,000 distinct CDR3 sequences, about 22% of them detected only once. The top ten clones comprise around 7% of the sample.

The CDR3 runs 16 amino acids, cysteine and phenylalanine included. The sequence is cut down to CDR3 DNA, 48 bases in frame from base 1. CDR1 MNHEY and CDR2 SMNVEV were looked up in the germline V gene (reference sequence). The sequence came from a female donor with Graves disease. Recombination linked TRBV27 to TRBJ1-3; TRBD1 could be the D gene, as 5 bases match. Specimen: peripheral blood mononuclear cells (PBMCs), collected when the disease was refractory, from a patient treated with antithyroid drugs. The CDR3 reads CVSSFAGPISGNTIYF. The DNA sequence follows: TGTGTCAGCAGTTTCGCAGGGCCGATCTCTGGAAACACCATATATTTT.